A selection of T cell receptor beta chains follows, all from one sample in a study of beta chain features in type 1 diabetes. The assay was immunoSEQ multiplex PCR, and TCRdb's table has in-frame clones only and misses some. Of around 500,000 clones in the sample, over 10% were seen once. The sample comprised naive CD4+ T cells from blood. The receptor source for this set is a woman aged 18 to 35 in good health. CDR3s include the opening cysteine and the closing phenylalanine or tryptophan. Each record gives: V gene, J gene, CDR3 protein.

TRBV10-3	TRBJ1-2	CAISGDSYGYTF
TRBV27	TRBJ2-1	CASRPGIRGNEQFF
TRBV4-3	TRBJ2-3	CASSQDSRGSYTDTQYF
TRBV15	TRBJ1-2	CATSRGAAGVKGYTF
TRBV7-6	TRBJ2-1	CASSSVLGLAGGHEQFF
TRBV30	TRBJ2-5	CAWSVNRQETQYF
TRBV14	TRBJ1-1	CASSPTLTMNTEAFF
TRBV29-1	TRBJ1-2	CSVEPYGYTF
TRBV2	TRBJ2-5	CASIGHRQETQYF
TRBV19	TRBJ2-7	CASSTRGYEQYF
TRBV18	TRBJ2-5	CASSPRQAQETQYF
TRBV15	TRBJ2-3	CATSSGGNADTQYF
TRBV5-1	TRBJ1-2	CATRQDVDYGYTF
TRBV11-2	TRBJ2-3	CASSHAVGGRMTDTQYF
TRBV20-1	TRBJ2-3	CTWRVTDTQYF
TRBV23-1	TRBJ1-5	CASRPQTGTNQPQHF
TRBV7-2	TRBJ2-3	CASSFPGTDTQYF
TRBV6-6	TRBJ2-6	CASSYPGSGANVLTF
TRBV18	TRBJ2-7	CASSPAGGEYYEQYF
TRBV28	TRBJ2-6	CASSTGGSGANVLTF
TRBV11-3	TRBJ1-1	CASRLNQVNTEAFF
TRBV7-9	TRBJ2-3	CASSFESRADDTQYF
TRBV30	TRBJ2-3	CAWSVGKWRDRADTQYF
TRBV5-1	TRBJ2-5	CASSPGPQETQYF
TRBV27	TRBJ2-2	CASSLTGQARTGELFF
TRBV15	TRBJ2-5	CATSRGTIQETQYF
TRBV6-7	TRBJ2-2	CASTERLAVGAGELFF
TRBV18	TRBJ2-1	CASSPLAGSSYNEQFF
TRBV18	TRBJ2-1	CASGRTYNEQFF
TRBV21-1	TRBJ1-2	CASRVWESSIRYTF
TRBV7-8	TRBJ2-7	CASSPGLAGPRSYEQYF